The entry below gives a single TCR beta chain sequence along with its context. The length of the CDR3 is 14 residues. The V and J ends lost 1 base and 1 base respectively, with 7 bases between them. Germline CDR1 is LNHDA and CDR2 is SQIVND (reference sequence). Sequencing used immunoSEQ multiplex PCR; TCRdb keeps in-frame clones, though not all of them. Of 74,000 or so clones listed, about 96% are singletons. The entry originates in a study of technical replicates of blood from four donors. The sequencing sample was made of T cells isolated from PBMCs. This clonotype originated in a human donor in good health. The rearrangement links TRBV19 to TRBJ1-2; possible D gene TRBD1, 5 bases. Here the CDR3 reads CASSIAQGNYGYTF. The DNA of the CDR3 is TGTGCCAGTAGTATAGCCCAGGGTAACTATGGCTACACCTTC.